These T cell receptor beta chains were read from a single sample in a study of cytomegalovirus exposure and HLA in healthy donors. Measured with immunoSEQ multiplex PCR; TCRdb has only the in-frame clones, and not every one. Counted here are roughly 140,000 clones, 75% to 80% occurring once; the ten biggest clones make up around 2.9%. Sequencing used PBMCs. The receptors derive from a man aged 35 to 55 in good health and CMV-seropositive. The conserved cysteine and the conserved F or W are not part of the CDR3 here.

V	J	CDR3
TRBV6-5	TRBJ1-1	ASTSGGGHAF
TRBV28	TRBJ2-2	ASSLVEGGPDGELF
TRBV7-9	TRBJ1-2	SSSLESGVRGYT
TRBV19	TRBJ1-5	ASSTTGAWTQGPQH
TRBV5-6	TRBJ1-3	ASSLEGGLVSGNTIY
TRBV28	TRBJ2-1	ASSSASGIYEQF
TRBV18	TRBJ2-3	ASSPPGGDTQY
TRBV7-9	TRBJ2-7	ASSFDRVYEQY
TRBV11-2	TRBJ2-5	ASSLGRGSYLETQY
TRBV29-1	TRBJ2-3	SSGRGDTQY
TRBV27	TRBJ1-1	ASSGTGGYTEAF
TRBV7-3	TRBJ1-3	ASSLSYGNTIY
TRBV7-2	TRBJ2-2	ASSPQPPGHSTGELF
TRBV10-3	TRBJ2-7	AINRQGESYEQY
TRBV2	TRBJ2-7	ASSARSTEYEQY
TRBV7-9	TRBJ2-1	ASSLVAGLYNEQF
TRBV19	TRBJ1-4	ASKPGQALDNEKLF
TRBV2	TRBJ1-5	ASSWTGGRSNQPQH
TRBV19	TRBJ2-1	ASSIGARRF
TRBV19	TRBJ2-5	ASSTLAGGPNFRETQY
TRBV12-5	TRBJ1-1	ASGLEVGDREDTEAF
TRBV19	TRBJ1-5	ASSPPGFNQPQH
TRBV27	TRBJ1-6	ASSSPRSGGAGGSPLH
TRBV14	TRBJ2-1	ASSHRRSSYNEQF
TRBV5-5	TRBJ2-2	ASSRRPAGAFGELF
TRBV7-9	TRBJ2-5	ASSFLVEKETQY
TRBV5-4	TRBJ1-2	ASSPGLFGTGNYGYT
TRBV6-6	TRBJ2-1	ASSSFQVSSYNEQF
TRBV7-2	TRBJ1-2	ASSQQENYGYT
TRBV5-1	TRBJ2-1	ASSLNSGRGYNEQF
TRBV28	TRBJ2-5	ASSLGRTGWETQY
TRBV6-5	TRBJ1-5	ASSFTGFNQPQH
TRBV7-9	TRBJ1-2	ASSPEGVGQGIYGYT
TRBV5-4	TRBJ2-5	ASSSTSRGTETQY
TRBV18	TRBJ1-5	ASSPPGNQPQH
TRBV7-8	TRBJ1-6	ASSFGGVESPLH
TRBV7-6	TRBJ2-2	ASSHPEGVNTGELF